This TCR beta chain originates from a study of CD8+CD57+ T cells in acquired aplastic anemia. Study-wide findings and caveats: Patients did not significantly differ from controls in CD8+ Simpson's diversity.

According to the study, genomic DNA was the template for TCR beta VDJ and CDR3 profiling. TCRdb ran MiXCR on the reads and lists one entry per CDR3 protein. This sample has about 420,000 distinct CDR3 sequences; 60% to 80% occur once, and the top ten carry 4%. This clonotype has only a few counts. The target antigen is unknown. The sequence derives from a human donor in good health, serving as a control. The sample consisted of sorted CD4+, CD8+, or CD8+CD57+ T cells (not recorded which) from PBMCs.

CDR3: CASSYLTQPQHF. The CDR3 nucleotides are TGTGCCAGCAGTTACTTAACTCAGCCCCAGCATTTT. The V call is TRBV6-2 or TRBV6-3, the J call TRBJ1-5; D ambiguous. The CDR3 is made up of 12 amino acids. Deletions cut 1 base from V and 6 bases from J, with 4 bases between. Germline CDR1 and CDR2: MNHEY and SVGEGT.